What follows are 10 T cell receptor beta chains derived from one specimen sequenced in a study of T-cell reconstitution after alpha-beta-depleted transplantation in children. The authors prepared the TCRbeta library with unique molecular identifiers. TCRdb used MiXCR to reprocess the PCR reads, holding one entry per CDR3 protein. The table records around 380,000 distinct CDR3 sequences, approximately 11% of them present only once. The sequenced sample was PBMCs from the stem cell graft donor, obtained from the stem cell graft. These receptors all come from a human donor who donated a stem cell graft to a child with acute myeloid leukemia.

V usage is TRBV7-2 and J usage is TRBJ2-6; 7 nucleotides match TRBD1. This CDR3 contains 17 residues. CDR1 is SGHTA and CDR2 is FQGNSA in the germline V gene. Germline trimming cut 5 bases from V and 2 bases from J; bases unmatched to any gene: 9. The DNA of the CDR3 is TGTGCCAGCAGCCGGACAGGTCGCTCCACTGGGGCCAACGTCCTGACTTTC. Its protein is CASSRTGRSTGANVLTF.

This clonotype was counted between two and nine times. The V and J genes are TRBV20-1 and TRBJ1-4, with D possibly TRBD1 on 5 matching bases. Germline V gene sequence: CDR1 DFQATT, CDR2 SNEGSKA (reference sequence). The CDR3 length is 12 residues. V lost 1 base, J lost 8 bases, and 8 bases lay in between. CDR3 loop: CSARGTGEKLFF. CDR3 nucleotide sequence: TGCAGTGCTAGAGGAACAGGAGAAAAACTGTTTTTT.

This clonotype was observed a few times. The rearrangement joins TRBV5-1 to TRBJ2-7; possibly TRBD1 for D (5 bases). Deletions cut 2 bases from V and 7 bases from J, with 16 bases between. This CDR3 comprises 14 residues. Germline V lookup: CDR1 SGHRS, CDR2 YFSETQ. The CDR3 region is CASSFLGREEEQYV. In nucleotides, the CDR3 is TGCGCCAGCAGCTTTCTGGGGCGAGAGGAAGAGCAGTACGTC.

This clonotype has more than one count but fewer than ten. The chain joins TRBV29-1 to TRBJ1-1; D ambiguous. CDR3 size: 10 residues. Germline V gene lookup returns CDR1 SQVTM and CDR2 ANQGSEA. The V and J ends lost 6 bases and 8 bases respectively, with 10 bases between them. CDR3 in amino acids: CSVDAEEAFF. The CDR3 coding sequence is TGCAGCGTCGACGCAGAAGAAGCTTTCTTT.

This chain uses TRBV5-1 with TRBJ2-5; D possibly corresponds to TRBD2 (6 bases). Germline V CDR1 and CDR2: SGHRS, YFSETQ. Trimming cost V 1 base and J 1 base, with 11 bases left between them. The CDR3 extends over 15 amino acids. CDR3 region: CASSLWGGPQETQYF. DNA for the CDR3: TGCGCCAGCAGCTTGTGGGGAGGCCCCCAAGAGACCCAGTACTTC.

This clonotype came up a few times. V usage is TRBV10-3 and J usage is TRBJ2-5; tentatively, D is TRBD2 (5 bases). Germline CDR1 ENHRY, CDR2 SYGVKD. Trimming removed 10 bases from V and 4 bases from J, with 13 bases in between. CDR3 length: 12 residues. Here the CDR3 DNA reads TGTGCCACCACCGGCGGGCTAGAGACCCAGTACTTC. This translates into CATTGGLETQYF.

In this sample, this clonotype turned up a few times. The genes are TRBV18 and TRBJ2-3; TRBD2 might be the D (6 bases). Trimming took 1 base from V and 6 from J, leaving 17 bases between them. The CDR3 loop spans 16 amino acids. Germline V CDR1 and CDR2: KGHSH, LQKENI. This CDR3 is CASSPLFGGIQDTQYF. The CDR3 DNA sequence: TGTGCCAGCTCACCACTTTTTGGCGGGATCCAGGATACGCAGTATTTT.

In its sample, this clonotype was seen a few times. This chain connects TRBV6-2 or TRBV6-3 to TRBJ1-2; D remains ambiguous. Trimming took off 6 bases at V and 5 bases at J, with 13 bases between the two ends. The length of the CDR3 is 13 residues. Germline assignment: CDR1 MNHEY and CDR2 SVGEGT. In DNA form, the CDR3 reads TGTGCCAGCAGGTTCAGAGGACCTTATGGCTACACCTTC. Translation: CASRFRGPYGYTF.

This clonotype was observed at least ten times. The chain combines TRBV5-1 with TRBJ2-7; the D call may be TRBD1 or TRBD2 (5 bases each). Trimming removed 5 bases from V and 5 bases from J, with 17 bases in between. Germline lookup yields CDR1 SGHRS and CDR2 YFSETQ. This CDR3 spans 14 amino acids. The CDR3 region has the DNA TGCGCCAGCAGTCTCCTGAGTAGGGACCACGAGCAGTACTTC. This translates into CASSLLSRDHEQYF.

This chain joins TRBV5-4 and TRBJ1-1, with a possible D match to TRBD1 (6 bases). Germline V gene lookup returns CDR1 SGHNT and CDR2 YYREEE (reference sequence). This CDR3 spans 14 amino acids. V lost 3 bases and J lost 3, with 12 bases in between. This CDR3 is CASSSPTGYTEAFF. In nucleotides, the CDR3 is TGTGCCAGCAGCTCGCCGACAGGCTACACTGAAGCTTTCTTT.